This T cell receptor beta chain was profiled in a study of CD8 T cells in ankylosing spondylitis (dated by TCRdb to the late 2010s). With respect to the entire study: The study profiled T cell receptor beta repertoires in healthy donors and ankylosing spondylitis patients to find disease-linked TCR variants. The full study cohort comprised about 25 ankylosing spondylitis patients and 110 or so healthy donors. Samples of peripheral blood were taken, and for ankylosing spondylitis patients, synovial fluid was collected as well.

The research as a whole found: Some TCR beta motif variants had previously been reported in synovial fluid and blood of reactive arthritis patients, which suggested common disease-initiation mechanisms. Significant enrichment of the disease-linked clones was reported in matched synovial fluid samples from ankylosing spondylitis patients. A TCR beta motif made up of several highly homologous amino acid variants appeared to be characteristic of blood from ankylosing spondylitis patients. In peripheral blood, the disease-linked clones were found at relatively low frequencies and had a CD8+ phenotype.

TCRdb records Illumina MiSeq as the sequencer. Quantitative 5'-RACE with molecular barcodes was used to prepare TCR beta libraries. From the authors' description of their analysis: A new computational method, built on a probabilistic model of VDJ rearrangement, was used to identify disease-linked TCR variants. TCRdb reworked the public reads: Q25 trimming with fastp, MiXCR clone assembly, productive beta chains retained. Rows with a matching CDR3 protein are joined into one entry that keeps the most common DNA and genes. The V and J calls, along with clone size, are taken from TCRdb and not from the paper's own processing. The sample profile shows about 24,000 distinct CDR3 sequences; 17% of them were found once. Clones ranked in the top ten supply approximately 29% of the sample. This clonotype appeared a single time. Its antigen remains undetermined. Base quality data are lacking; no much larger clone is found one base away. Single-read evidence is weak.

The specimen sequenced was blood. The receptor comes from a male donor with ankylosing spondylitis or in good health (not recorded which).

CDR3 region: CSVDQGGTGELFF. The nucleotide sequence reads TGCAGCGTTGACCAGGGGGGCACCGGGGAGCTGTTTTTT. This chain joins TRBV29-1 to TRBJ2-2; a tentative D call is TRBD1 (7 bases match). Looking up the germline V gene yields CDR1 SQVTM and CDR2 ANQGSEA. Deletion took 3 bases off V and 4 bases off J, with a span of 9 bases between the germline ends. Measured from the cysteine to the phenylalanine, the CDR3 is 13 residues long. The only DNA kept is the CDR3, 39 bases in frame from the first base.